These 11 T cell receptor beta chains came from one sample sequenced in a study of blood T cell repertoires in COVID-19. Data came from immunoSEQ multiplex PCR; TCRdb stores just in-frame clones and leaves some out. The sample consists of 50,000 to 70,000 clones, 88% of them appearing once. The specimen sequenced was peripheral blood. Receptors originate from a man in his fifties or sixties with acute or convalescent COVID-19.

The chain uses TRBV27 and TRBJ2-5; 12 bases are shared with TRBD2. This CDR3 is 15 amino acids long. Per germline, CDR1 MNHEY and CDR2 SMNVEV (reference sequence). V lost 2 bases and J lost 4; bases outside the gene matches: 2. The DNA of the CDR3 is TGTGCCAGCAGTTTAGAGGGACTAGCGGGAGAGACCCAGTACTTC. It codes for CASSLEGLAGETQYF.

The chain combines TRBV6-6 with TRBJ1-2; 7 bases are a match to TRBD1. The CDR3 totals 12 residues. Trimming cost V 8 bases and J 5 bases; bases outside gene matches: 5. CDR1 MNHNY and CDR2 SVGAGI come from the germline V gene (reference sequence). The CDR3: CASATGDYGYTF. The CDR3 DNA sequence: TGTGCCAGCGCCACAGGGGATTATGGCTACACCTTC.

The rearrangement uses TRBV5-1 and TRBJ1-6, with D hard to call. This CDR3 is built from 14 residues. Germline CDR1 and CDR2: SGHRS and YFSETQ. The V end was cut by 2 bases, the J end by 5 bases, with 8 bases between. CDR3: CASSFGDNNSPLHF. CDR3 nucleotide sequence: TGCGCCAGCAGCTTCGGGGATAATAATTCACCCCTCCACTTT.

The chain joins TRBV9 to TRBJ1-4; D is unresolved. With 0 bases removed from V and 0 bases from J, the gap between germline ends came to 6 bases. CDR1 is SGDLS and CDR2 is YYNGEE in the germline V gene. This CDR3 comprises 15 residues. The CDR3, as DNA: TGTGCCAGCAGCGTAGGGGCAGCAACTAATGAAAAACTGTTTTTT. Amino acids: CASSVGAATNEKLFF.

The rearrangement links TRBV11-2 to TRBJ1-4; 7 bases are a match to TRBD1. The V and J ends lost 5 bases and 5 bases, in that order; junction bases with no gene match: 14. CDR1 is SGHAT and CDR2 is FQNNGV in the germline V gene. This CDR3 contains 17 residues. The CDR3 here is CASSHGGRGVINEKLFF. The CDR3 bases are TGTGCCAGCAGCCACGGGGGCAGGGGGGTGATAAATGAAAAACTGTTTTTT.

This clone appeared a single time. This chain joins TRBV19 and TRBJ2-2; 13 bases line up with TRBD2. Germline lookup yields CDR1 LNHDA and CDR2 SQIVND (reference sequence). The V segment lost 6 bases and the J segment 2 bases; nucleotides outside the gene matches: 6. The CDR3 consists of 17 residues. The CDR3 nucleotides read TGTGCCAGTAGAGGACTAGCGGGAGAGGCTAACACCGGGGAGCTGTTTTTT. Protein product: CASRGLAGEANTGELFF.

The chain combines TRBV30 with TRBJ2-7; TRBD2 matches at 9 bases. The J segment lost 5 bases and the V segment lost 0 bases, leaving 5 bases of the junction unmatched. This CDR3 region has 14 residues. CDR1 and CDR2 (germline): GTSNPN, SVGIG (reference sequence). The CDR3 DNA is TGTGCCTGGAGTGTACGTAGCGGGAGAGACGAGCAGTACTTC. The encoded protein is CAWSVRSGRDEQYF.

This chain uses TRBV6-2 or TRBV6-3 with TRBJ1-2, with 9 bases identical to TRBD1. CDR1 MNHEY and CDR2 SVGEGT come from the germline V gene. There are 14 residues in the CDR3. The V and J ends lost 4 bases and 8 bases, in that order; junction bases with no gene match: 8. The CDR3 protein is CASSWDGTGRGYTF. Written as DNA, the CDR3 is TGTGCCAGCAGTTGGGACGGGACAGGGAGAGGCTACACCTTC.

V usage is TRBV3-1 (or the pseudogene TRBV3-2) and J usage is TRBJ1-1; TRBD1 aligns across 8 bases. The V and J ends lost 4 bases and 1 base, in that order; junction bases with no gene match: 2. This CDR3 is 14 amino acids long. Germline CDR1 is LGHDT and CDR2 is YNNKEL (reference sequence). CDR3 nucleotides: TGTGCCAGCAGCCTAACAGGGGGGAACACTGAAGCTTTCTTT. Amino acid sequence: CASSLTGGNTEAFF.

This sequence joins TRBV28 and TRBJ2-2, with 7 bases fitting TRBD2. This CDR3 spans 17 amino acids. Germline loops: CDR1 MDHEN, CDR2 SYDVKM. V was pared by 7 bases and J by 6 bases, with 17 bases of the junction left unmatched. The CDR3 protein is CASTKQPGGRSSGELFF. CDR3 sequence (DNA): TGTGCCAGCACCAAACAACCGGGGGGTCGATCTTCCGGGGAGCTGTTTTTT.

This clone was observed once. V usage is TRBV14 and J usage is TRBJ2-7; weak D call: TRBD2 (5 bases). This CDR3 is built from 14 residues. Looked up from germline, CDR1 is SGHDN and CDR2 is FVKESK. Between the trimmed V and J ends, which lost 4 bases and 1 base, there was a span of 11 bases. CDR3 in amino acids: CASSPLRESYEQYF. DNA for the CDR3: TGTGCCAGCAGCCCCCTCCGGGAATCCTACGAGCAGTACTTC.